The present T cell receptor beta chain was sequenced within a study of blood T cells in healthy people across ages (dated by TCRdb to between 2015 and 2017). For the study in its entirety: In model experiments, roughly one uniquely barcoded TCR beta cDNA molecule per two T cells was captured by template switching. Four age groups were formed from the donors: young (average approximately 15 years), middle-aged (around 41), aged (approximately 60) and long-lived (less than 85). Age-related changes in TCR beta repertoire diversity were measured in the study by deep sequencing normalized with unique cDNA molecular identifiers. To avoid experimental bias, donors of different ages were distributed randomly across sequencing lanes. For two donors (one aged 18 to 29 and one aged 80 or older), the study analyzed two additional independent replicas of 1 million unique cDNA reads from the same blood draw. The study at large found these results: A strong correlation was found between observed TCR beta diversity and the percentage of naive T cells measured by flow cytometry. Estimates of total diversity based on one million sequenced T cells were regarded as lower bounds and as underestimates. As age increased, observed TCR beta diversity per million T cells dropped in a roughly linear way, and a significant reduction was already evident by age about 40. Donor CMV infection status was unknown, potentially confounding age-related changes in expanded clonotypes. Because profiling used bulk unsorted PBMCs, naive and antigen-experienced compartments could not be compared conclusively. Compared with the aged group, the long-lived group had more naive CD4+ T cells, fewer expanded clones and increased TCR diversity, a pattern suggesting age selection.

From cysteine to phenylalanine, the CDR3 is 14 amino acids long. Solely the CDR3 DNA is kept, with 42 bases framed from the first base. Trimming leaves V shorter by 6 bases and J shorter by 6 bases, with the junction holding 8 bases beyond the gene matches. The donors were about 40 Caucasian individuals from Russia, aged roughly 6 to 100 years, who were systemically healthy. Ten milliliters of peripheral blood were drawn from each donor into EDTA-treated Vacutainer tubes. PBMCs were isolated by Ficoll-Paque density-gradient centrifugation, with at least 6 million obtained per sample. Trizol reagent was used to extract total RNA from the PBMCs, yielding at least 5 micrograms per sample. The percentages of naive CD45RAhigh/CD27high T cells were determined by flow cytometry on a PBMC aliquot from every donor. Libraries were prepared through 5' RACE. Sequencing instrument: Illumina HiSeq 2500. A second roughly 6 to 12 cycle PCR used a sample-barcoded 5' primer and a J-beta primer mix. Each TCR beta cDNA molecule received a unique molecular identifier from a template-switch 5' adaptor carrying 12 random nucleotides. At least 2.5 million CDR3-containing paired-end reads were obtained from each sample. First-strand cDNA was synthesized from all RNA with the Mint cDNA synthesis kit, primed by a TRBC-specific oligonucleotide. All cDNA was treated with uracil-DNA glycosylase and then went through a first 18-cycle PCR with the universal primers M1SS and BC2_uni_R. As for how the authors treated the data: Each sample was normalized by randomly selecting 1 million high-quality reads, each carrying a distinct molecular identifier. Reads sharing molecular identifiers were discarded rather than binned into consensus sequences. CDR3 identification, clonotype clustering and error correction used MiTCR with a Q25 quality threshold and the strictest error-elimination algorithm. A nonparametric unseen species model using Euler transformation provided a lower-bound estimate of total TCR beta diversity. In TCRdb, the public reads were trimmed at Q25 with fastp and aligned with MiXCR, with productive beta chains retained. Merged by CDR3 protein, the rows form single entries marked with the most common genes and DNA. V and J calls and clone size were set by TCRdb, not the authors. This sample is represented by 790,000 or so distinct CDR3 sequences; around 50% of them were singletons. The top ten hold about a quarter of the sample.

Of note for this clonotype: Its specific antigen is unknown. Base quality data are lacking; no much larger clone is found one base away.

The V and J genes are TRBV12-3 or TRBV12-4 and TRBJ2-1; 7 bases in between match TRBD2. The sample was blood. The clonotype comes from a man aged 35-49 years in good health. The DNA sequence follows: TGTGCCAGCAGGCGGGAGAACGGAGGCAATGAGCAGTTCTTC. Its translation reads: CASRRENGGNEQFF.